In its sample, the clone carrying this T cell receptor (beta chain) was seen many times. Its antigen is as yet unknown. This sample is drawn from a study of CD8 T cells in ankylosing spondylitis. General study findings and limits: For ankylosing spondylitis blood, a TCR beta motif of seven to nine highly homologous variants appeared characteristic. Clones linked to the disease showed a CD8+ phenotype. They occurred at relatively low frequencies in peripheral blood.

The V gene end was trimmed by 4 bases and the J gene end by 4 bases; junction bases not matched to a gene: 7. Germline assignment: CDR1 SGHKS and CDR2 YYEKEE (reference sequence). This CDR3 is 16 amino acids long. By quantitative 5'-RACE with molecular barcodes, the TCR beta libraries were made. TCRdb ran MiXCR on the 5' RACE reads and lists one entry per CDR3 protein. The sample shows some 150,000 distinct CDR3 sequences, about an eighth of them seen only once. The chain is built from TRBV5-5 and TRBJ2-1; 11 bases map to TRBD2. Sequencing was performed on blood, either unsorted or a sorted T cell fraction (not recorded which). This TCR came from a female donor with ankylosing spondylitis or in good health (not recorded which). As DNA, the CDR3 is TGTGCCAGCAGCCCGACGGGACTAGCGGTTTACAATGAGCAGTTCTTC. Translation gives CASSPTGLAVYNEQFF. Full variable domain (remainder filled in from reference TRBV5-5 and TRBJ2-1): DAGVTQSPTHLIKTRGQQVTLRCSPISGHKSVSWYQQVLGQGPQFIFQYYEKEERGRGNFPDRFSARQFPNYSSELNVNALLLGDSALYLCASSPTGLAVYNEQFFGPGTRLTVL.